This record looks at one T cell receptor (beta chain) sequence and its context. Looked up from germline, CDR1 is SGHDT and CDR2 is YYEEEE. The ends were cut back, 4 bases at V and 3 bases at J, with 10 bases in the middle. The CDR3 totals 13 residues. Here immunoSEQ multiplex PCR was the method, and the copy in TCRdb shows in-frame clones only, minus some. The sample has more than 80,000 clones, about 90% seen once. The data were obtained in a study of OX40 agonist ivuxolimab in advanced cancers. Study summary: Dose-escalation cases comprised hepatocellular carcinoma, melanoma, renal cell or head and neck cancer.

V is TRBV5-6 and J is TRBJ1-2; possible D gene TRBD1, 5 bases. The specimen was CD4+ or CD8+ T cells sorted from blood, collected in a trial of the OX40 agonist ivuxolimab. The TCR was taken from an adult with an advanced solid tumor such as melanoma, head and neck, liver or kidney cancer. The CDR3 region has the DNA TGTGCCAGCAGCGATCAGGGAGACTATGGCTACACCTTC. Translating gives CASSDQGDYGYTF. The full variable domain, its missing parts supplied by reference TRBV5-6 and TRBJ1-2, is DAGVTQSPTHLIKTRGQQVTLRCSPKSGHDTVSWYQQALGQGPQFIFQYYEEEERQRGNFPDRFSGHQFPNYSSELNVNALLLGDSALYLCASSDQGDYGYTFGSGTRLTVV.